Listed here are 9 T cell receptor beta chains from one sample, sequenced in a study of blood T cell repertoires in COVID-19. Sequencing used immunoSEQ multiplex PCR; TCRdb keeps in-frame clones, though not all of them. The sample yields about 400,000 clones, 87% seen once. The specimen sequenced was PBMCs or T cells enriched from blood (not recorded which). These receptor sequences come from a man aged 35-49 years in a cohort exposed to, infected with or recovered from COVID-19 (not recorded which).

V is TRBV5-6 and J is TRBJ2-1; 8 positions agree with TRBD2. CDR1 is SGHDT and CDR2 is YYEEEE in the germline V gene. This CDR3 spans 14 amino acids. J lost 10 bases, V lost 3 bases, and 9 bases had no gene match. CDR3 region: CASSSGLVHREQFF. CDR3 nucleotides: TGTGCCAGCAGCTCGGGACTAGTTCATAGGGAGCAGTTCTTC. Supplemented by reference TRBV5-6 and TRBJ2-1, the full variable domain reads DAGVTQSPTHLIKTRGQQVTLRCSPKSGHDTVSWYQQALGQGPQFIFQYYEEEERQRGNFPDRFSGHQFPNYSSELNVNALLLGDSALYLCASSSGLVHREQFFGPGTRLTVL.

The gene calls are TRBV6-5 and TRBJ2-3, with D perhaps matching TRBD1 (6 bases). CDR3 length equals 13 residues. With 5 bases removed from V and 4 bases from J, the gap between germline ends came to 10 bases. Germline values: CDR1 MNHEY, CDR2 SVGAGI. CDR3 DNA sequence: TGTGCCAGCAGTCCACAGGGATCAGATACGCAGTATTTT. Protein sequence: CASSPQGSDTQYF.

The V and J genes are TRBV4-2 and TRBJ1-6; TRBD1 aligns across 11 bases. Germline V gives CDR1 LGHNA, CDR2 YNFKEQ. V lost 3 bases, J lost 8 bases, and 6 bases stayed unmatched. This CDR3 has 16 amino acids. The CDR3 bases are TGTGCCAGCAGCCATTATGGACAGGGGGCGGATTCACCCCTCCACTTT. Protein sequence: CASSHYGQGADSPLHF.

CDR3 sequence: CASSPPGQGASGRARDTQYF. The CDR3 DNA reads TGTGCCAGCTCACCACCCGGACAGGGGGCTAGCGGGAGGGCCCGCGATACGCAGTATTTT. V usage is TRBV18 and J usage is TRBJ2-3; D possibly corresponds to TRBD2 (12 bases). Germline CDR1 KGHSH, CDR2 LQKENI. V was trimmed by 0 bases and J by 6 bases, leaving 28 bases between them. The CDR3 length is 20 residues.

About this clone itself: The identical CDR3 is also encoded by other nucleotide sequences in the sample. This chain links TRBV4-1 with TRBJ1-1; D gene ambiguous. Germline loops: CDR1 MGHRA, CDR2 YSYEKL. The CDR3 runs 13 residues. Trimming took off 1 base at V and 0 bases at J, with 3 bases between the two ends. The CDR3 protein is CASSQVMNTEAFF. CDR3 sequence (DNA): TGCGCCAGCAGCCAAGTTATGAACACTGAAGCTTTCTTT.

This sequence joins TRBV4-1 and TRBJ2-2; 9 bases agree with TRBD2. This CDR3 is 18 amino acids long. The germline gives CDR1 MGHRA, CDR2 YSYEKL. The V and J ends lost 1 base and 6 bases, in that order; junction bases with no gene match: 12. DNA for the CDR3: TGCGCCAGCAGCCAAGTCCCTAGCGGGAACCCCCCCGCCGGGGAGCTGTTTTTT. It codes for CASSQVPSGNPPAGELFF.

This clone was counted a few times. The gene calls are TRBV20-1 and TRBJ2-7; possible D gene TRBD2, 6 bases. V was pared by 6 bases and J by 6 bases, with 12 bases between. CDR1 and CDR2 (germline): DFQATT, SNEGSKA (reference sequence). The CDR3 totals 11 residues. Written as DNA, the CDR3 is TGCAGTGCCCCCGGCGGGACCGAGCAGTACTTC. Translation gives CSAPGGTEQYF.

V usage is TRBV19 and J usage is TRBJ2-7, with D maybe TRBD1 (6 bases). CDR1 and CDR2 from the germline V gene are LNHDA and SQIVND (reference sequence). V gave up 4 bases and J gave up 3 bases, with 13 bases separating them. The CDR3 has 14 amino acids. The CDR3 region has the DNA TGTGCCAGTAGTAAGGGGGACATACTCTACGAGCAGTACTTC. Translation: CASSKGDILYEQYF.

The chain carries TRBV7-6 and TRBJ2-4, with 7 bases that match TRBD1. There are 15 residues in the CDR3. The germline gives CDR1 SGHVS, CDR2 FNYEAQ. V lost 5 bases and J lost 3; bases outside the gene matches: 7. The CDR3: CASSPLTGVKNIQYF. DNA of the CDR3: TGTGCCAGCAGCCCCCTAACAGGGGTCAAAAACATTCAGTACTTC.